The source of this T cell receptor beta chain is a study of identical twins. TCRdb analysed the 5' RACE reads with MiXCR anew, one entry per CDR3 protein. The sample lists about 530,000 distinct CDR3 sequences, roughly 15% seen once, with roughly 0.43% in the top ten. These data also featured in a second study, about yellow fever vaccine responses in identical twins.

The clonotype comes from a woman between 18 and 30 years old in good health. The sequenced sample consisted of CD4+ T cells sorted from blood.

In DNA form, the CDR3 reads TGCGCCAGCAGCCAACCGACGGATTCCTACGAGCAGTACTTC. Its protein is CASSQPTDSYEQYF. The rearrangement links TRBV4-1 to TRBJ2-7; D is unclear. V lost 2 bases to trimming and J lost 1 base, with 9 bases between them. The CDR3 has 14 amino acids. CDR1 is MGHRA and CDR2 is YSYEKL in the germline V gene.